Listed below are T cell receptor beta chains from one sample, sequenced in a study of blood T cell repertoires in COVID-19. The protocol was immunoSEQ multiplex PCR, while the TCRdb copy is restricted to in-frame clones and leaves out a portion. The sample contains approximately 250,000 clones, about 88% of which appear only once. The sequenced sample was peripheral blood. Receptors were obtained from a woman aged 55-69 years with COVID-19, enrolled during active disease. Each CDR3 is given without its conserved first and last residue.

CDR3aa: ASSLSDRRRSPLH; v_gene: TRBV28; j_gene: TRBJ1-6
CDR3aa: ASSPRRGEAF; v_gene: TRBV19; j_gene: TRBJ1-1
CDR3aa: ASSLMEGLAVTYEQY; v_gene: TRBV28; j_gene: TRBJ2-7
CDR3aa: ASSSTAGGPGYT; v_gene: TRBV7-6; j_gene: TRBJ1-2
CDR3aa: ASTREVTEAF; v_gene: TRBV2; j_gene: TRBJ1-1
CDR3aa: ATSDQDSTGELF; v_gene: TRBV24-1; j_gene: TRBJ2-2
CDR3aa: ASSLLGGRGTGELF; v_gene: TRBV5-4; j_gene: TRBJ2-2
CDR3aa: ASNRGSSGNTIY; v_gene: TRBV28; j_gene: TRBJ1-3
CDR3aa: ASSQAPQGGAGELF; v_gene: TRBV4-3; j_gene: TRBJ2-2
CDR3aa: ASSLAGNEQF; v_gene: TRBV5-1; j_gene: TRBJ2-1
CDR3aa: ASRLEDILGREPRETQY; v_gene: TRBV12-2; j_gene: TRBJ2-5
CDR3aa: ASSPPGVRETQY; v_gene: TRBV27; j_gene: TRBJ2-5
CDR3aa: ASSLRSGSSYNSPLH; v_gene: TRBV3-1/TRBV3-2; j_gene: TRBJ1-6
CDR3aa: ASSLDGQVGTDTQY; v_gene: TRBV13; j_gene: TRBJ2-3
CDR3aa: ASSFPSGTSVYNEQF; v_gene: TRBV27; j_gene: TRBJ2-1
CDR3aa: ASSLSAGMGNQPQH; v_gene: TRBV27; j_gene: TRBJ1-5
CDR3aa: ASSATLNTEAF; v_gene: TRBV27; j_gene: TRBJ1-1
CDR3aa: ASGSQIGNEKLF; v_gene: TRBV3-1/TRBV3-2; j_gene: TRBJ1-4
CDR3aa: AISGAGRNSPLH; v_gene: TRBV10-3; j_gene: TRBJ1-6
CDR3aa: SARIGDTEF; v_gene: TRBV20-1; j_gene: TRBJ2-1
CDR3aa: ASRGGRDQETQY; v_gene: TRBV4-1; j_gene: TRBJ2-5
CDR3aa: ASSQDAGVRATGAF; v_gene: TRBV3-1/TRBV3-2; j_gene: TRBJ1-1
CDR3aa: ASSLASGSHNEQF; v_gene: TRBV5-1; j_gene: TRBJ2-1
CDR3aa: ASTRQGTGSPLH; v_gene: TRBV6-5; j_gene: TRBJ1-6
CDR3aa: ASSLETGVGTEAF; v_gene: TRBV4-3; j_gene: TRBJ1-1
CDR3aa: ASSPGLAYNEQF; v_gene: TRBV5-5; j_gene: TRBJ2-1
CDR3aa: ASSPDRVRQPQH; v_gene: TRBV27; j_gene: TRBJ1-5
CDR3aa: SVVWAGTFGQPQH; v_gene: TRBV29-1; j_gene: TRBJ1-5
CDR3aa: ASSLQSGYANEKLF; v_gene: TRBV7-9; j_gene: TRBJ1-4
CDR3aa: ASSERPSSLPTGELF; v_gene: TRBV2; j_gene: TRBJ2-2
CDR3aa: AWGIIVETQY; v_gene: TRBV30; j_gene: TRBJ2-5
CDR3aa: AISQNYNEQF; v_gene: TRBV10-3; j_gene: TRBJ2-1
CDR3aa: ATSDTGAGQPQH; v_gene: TRBV24-1; j_gene: TRBJ1-5
CDR3aa: ASSQTSGRDNEQF; v_gene: TRBV3-1/TRBV3-2; j_gene: TRBJ2-1
CDR3aa: ASSTRTVVGDEKLF; v_gene: TRBV7-2; j_gene: TRBJ1-4
CDR3aa: ASSRDRGDDTQY; v_gene: TRBV7-9; j_gene: TRBJ2-3
CDR3aa: ASRKGLAEGEQF; v_gene: TRBV19; j_gene: TRBJ2-1
CDR3aa: ASTRTGAPYEQY; v_gene: TRBV6-5; j_gene: TRBJ2-7
CDR3aa: ASSLAPGQNYGYT; v_gene: TRBV7-2; j_gene: TRBJ1-2
CDR3aa: SAQAGGDQPQH; v_gene: TRBV29-1; j_gene: TRBJ1-5
CDR3aa: ASSRSRDRSTDTQY; v_gene: TRBV4-1; j_gene: TRBJ2-3
CDR3aa: ASMASTLYEQY; v_gene: TRBV28; j_gene: TRBJ2-7
CDR3aa: SASVQETQY; v_gene: TRBV20-1; j_gene: TRBJ2-5
CDR3aa: ASSLVIGSNTDTQY; v_gene: TRBV5-1; j_gene: TRBJ2-3
CDR3aa: ASSYSMNTEAF; v_gene: TRBV7-7; j_gene: TRBJ1-1
CDR3aa: ASSQAAEVYGYT; v_gene: TRBV4-2; j_gene: TRBJ1-2